This T cell receptor (beta chain) was found in a study of CD8 T cells in Susac syndrome. Study results and limitations: The TCR sequencing and HLA analysis in the study involved a relatively small number of individuals, as the study acknowledged.

This CDR3 contains 18 residues. The germline V gene has CDR1 DFQATT and CDR2 SNEGSKA (reference sequence). Trimming removed 0 bases from V and 2 bases from J; junction bases left unmatched: 14. A word on this clonotype: Its target is not known.

Random hexamers primed reverse transcription of about 0.5 to 1 ug RNA. TCR beta CDR3 was amplified by immunoSEQ covering 54 Vbeta and 13 Jbeta. TCRdb passed the immunoSEQ multiplex PCR reads through MiXCR, listing each CDR3 protein once. The data contain just over 150,000 distinct CDR3 sequences, 95% to 96% of them singletons. Treatment-naive patients with stable or active relapsing-remitting disease served as multiple sclerosis controls. Both CD4+ and CD8+ T cells were negatively isolated, and TEMRA cells underwent FACS enrichment. This chain connects TRBV20-1 to TRBJ2-7; 9 bases agree with TRBD1. The TCR originated in a human donor with multiple sclerosis. Sequencing was done on a sample of CD8+ T cells from PBMCs. CDR3 region: CSARDFTGGGKSTYEQYF. The CDR3 region has the DNA TGCAGTGCTAGAGATTTTACAGGGGGCGGTAAGAGTACCTACGAGCAGTACTTC.